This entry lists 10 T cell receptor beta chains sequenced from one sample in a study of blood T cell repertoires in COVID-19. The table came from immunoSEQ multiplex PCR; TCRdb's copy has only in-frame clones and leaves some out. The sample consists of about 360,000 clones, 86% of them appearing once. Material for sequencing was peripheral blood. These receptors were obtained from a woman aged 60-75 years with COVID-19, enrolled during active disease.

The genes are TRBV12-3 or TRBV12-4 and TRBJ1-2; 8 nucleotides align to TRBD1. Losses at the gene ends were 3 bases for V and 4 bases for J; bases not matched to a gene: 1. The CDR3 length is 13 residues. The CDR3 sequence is CASSFRGPYGYTF. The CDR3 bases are TGTGCCAGCAGTTTCAGGGGGCCCTATGGCTACACCTTC.

The CDR3 region has the DNA TGTGCCAGCAGTGGACTCTCCACCGGGGAGCTGTTTTTT. This gives the protein CASSGLSTGELFF. This chain uses TRBV2 with TRBJ2-2; D remains ambiguous. The CDR3 runs to 13 residues. Trimming stripped 4 bases from V and 4 bases from J, with 7 bases between. CDR1 and CDR2 (germline): SNHLY, FYNNEI.

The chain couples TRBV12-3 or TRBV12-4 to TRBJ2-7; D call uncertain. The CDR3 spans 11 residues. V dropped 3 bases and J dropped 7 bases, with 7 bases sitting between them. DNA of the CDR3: TGTGCCAGCAGTTTTATCTTGGAGCAGTACTTC. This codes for CASSFILEQYF.

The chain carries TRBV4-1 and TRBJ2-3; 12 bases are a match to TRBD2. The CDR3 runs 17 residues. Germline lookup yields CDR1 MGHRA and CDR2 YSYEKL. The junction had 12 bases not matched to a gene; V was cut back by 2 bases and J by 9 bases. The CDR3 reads CASSQSLAGGLINTQYF. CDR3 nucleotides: TGCGCCAGCAGCCAAAGCCTAGCGGGGGGGCTGATAAACACGCAGTATTTT.

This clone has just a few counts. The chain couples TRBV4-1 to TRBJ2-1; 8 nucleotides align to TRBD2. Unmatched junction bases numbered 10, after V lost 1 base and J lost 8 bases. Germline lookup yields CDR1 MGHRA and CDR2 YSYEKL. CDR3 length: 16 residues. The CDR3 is CASSQGASGGLDEQFF. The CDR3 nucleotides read TGCGCCAGCAGCCAAGGGGCCAGCGGGGGCCTGGATGAGCAGTTCTTC.

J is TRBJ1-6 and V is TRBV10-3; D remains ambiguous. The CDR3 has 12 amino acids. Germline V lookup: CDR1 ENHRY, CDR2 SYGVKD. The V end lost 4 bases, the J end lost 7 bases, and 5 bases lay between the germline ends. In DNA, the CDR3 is TGTGCCATCAGTGCGCAGAATTCACCCCTCCACTTT. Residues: CAISAQNSPLHF.

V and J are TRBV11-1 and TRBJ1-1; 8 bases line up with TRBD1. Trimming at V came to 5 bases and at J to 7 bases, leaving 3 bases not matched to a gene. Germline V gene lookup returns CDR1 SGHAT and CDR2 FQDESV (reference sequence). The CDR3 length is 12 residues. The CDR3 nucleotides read TGTGCCAGCAGCACAGGGGGAATTGAAGCTTTCTTT. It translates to CASSTGGIEAFF.

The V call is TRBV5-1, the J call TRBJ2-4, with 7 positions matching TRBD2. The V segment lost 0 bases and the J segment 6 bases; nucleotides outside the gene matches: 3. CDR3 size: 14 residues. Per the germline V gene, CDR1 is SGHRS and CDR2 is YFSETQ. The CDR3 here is CASSLESGGNIQYF. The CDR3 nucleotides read TGCGCCAGCAGCTTGGAATCGGGGGGAAACATTCAGTACTTC.

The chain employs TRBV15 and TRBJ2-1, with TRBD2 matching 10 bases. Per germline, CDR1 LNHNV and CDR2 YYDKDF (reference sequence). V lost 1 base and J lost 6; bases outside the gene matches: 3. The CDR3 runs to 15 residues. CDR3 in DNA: TGTGCCACCAGCAGAGCCAGCGGGGGGGGCAATGAGCAGTTCTTC. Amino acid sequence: CATSRASGGGNEQFF.

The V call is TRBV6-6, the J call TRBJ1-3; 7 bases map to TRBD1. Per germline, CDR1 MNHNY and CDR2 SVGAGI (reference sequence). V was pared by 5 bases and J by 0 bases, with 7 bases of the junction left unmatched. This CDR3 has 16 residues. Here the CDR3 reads CASSRQGLNSGNTIYF. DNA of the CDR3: TGTGCCAGCAGTCGACAGGGCCTTAACTCTGGAAACACCATATATTTT.